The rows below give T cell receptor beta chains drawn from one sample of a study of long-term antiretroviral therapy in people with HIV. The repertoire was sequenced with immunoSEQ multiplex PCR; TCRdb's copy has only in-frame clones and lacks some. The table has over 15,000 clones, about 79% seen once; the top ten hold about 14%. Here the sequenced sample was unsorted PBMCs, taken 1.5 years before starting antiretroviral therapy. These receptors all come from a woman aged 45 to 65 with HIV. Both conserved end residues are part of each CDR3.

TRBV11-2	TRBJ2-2	CASSLTAGELFF
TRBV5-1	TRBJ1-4	CASSFGQFSTNEKLFF
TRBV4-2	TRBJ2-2	CASSLGGTGELFF
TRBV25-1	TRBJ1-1	CASSETTGIGEAFF
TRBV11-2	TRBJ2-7	CASSPRQSSYEQYF
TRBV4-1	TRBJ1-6	CASSPPTVTNSPLHF
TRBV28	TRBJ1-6	CASRPRRSPLHF
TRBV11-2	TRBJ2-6	CASSFGRSGANVLTF
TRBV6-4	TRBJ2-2	CASSATTNTGELFF
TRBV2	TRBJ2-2	CASRVSGELFF
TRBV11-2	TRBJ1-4	CASSPDGYGGKLFF
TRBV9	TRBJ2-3	CASSDSSGGAGDTQYF
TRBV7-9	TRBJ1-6	CASSLQRQGSSYNSPLHF
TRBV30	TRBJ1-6	CAWNGDLVSSPLHF
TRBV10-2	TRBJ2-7	CASSRGGALYEQYF
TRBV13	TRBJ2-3	CASSSLGGTDTQYF
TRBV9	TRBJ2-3	CASSVVGGSTDTQYF
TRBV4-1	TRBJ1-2	CASKGPGYGYTF
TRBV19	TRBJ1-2	CASSIPGYGYTF
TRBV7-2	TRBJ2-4	CASSLAGQGANIQYF
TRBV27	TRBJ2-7	CASSLKAKDYEQYF
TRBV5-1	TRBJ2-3	CASSLAVLPSTDTQYF
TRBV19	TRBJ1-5	CASSYDKEMSNQPQHF
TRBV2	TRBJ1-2	CASSEAGDRGEGYTF
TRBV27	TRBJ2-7	CASSLARGAGEQYF
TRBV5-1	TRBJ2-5	CATATGREETQYF
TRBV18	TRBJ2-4	CASRVGGENIQYF
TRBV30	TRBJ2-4	CAWRRDSKNIQYF
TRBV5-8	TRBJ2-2	CASSLTGTGGFTGELFF
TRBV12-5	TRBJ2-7	CASGLREQYF
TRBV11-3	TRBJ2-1	CASSTGLAGGAQFF
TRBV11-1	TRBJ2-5	CASLLGETQYF
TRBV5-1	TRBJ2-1	CASSPGLAGPNEQFF
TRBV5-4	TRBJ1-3	CASSLVTDRNTIYF
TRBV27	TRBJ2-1	CASSYGQAGEQFF
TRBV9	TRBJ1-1	CASSPRDTEAFF
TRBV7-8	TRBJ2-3	CASSLGASGGDTQYF
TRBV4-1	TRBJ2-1	CASSQASASGAQNEQFF
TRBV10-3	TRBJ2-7	CAISQPGTGPYEQYF
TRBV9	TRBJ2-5	CASSVGQGFWETQYF
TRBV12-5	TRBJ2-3	CASGFHVGGAGGTDTQYF
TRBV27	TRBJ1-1	CASSFGQIAEAFF
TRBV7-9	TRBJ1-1	CASSPGQGVTEAFF
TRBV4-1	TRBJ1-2	CASSLDTGTGVLGYTF
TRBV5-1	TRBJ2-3	CASSLPGNTDTQYF
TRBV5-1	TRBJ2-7	CASRNERVQGYEQYF
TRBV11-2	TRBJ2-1	CASSLAAVEQFF
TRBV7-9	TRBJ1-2	CASSSAGYGYTF
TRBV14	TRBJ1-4	CASSQAGNEKLFF
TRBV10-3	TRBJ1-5	CAIRDGDGYNQPQHF
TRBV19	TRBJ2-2	CASSMTDTGELFF
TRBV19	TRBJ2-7	CASSAGRASSYEQYF
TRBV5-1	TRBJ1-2	CASGFGGDDYGYTF
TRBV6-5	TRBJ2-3	CASSYIDTQYF
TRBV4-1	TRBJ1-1	CASSQVSAGVTEAFF
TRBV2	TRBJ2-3	CASLGLTTDTQYF
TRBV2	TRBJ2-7	CASRTRQVSYEQYF
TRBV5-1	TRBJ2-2	CASSNTGELFF
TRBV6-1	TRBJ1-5	CASIGQGVANQPQHF